The 18 T cell receptor beta chains below all came from one sample that was sequenced in a study of shared clonotypes between healthy human individuals. Method: immunoSEQ multiplex PCR; TCRdb's copy keeps in-frame clones and lacks some. The sample has 2 million to 3 million clones, roughly 92% seen once. Sequenced: naive CD4+ T cells sorted from blood. Subset in this sample: CD45RA+ positively selected. Receptors originate from a man between 18 and 29 years old in good health.

The V and J genes are TRBV5-1 and TRBJ2-5; 11 nucleotides align to TRBD2. The CDR3 has 16 residues. The trim removed 0 bases at V and 5 bases at J, leaving 6 bases unmatched. The germline gives CDR1 SGHRS, CDR2 YFSETQ. The CDR3: CASSLADTSGGETQYF. The CDR3 DNA reads as TGCGCCAGCAGCTTGGCAGATACTAGCGGGGGTGAGACCCAGTACTTC.

The chain joins TRBV7-9 to TRBJ1-5; D is ambiguous. This CDR3 comprises 12 residues. The V and J ends lost 5 bases and 4 bases respectively, with 6 bases between them. CDR1 is SEHNR, CDR2 FQNEAQ, per germline (reference sequence). As DNA, the CDR3 is TGTGCCAGCAGCACCCCGAATCAGCCCCAGCATTTT. Amino acid sequence: CASSTPNQPQHF. The complete variable domain, with remaining parts taken from reference TRBV7-9 and TRBJ1-5, reads DTGVSQNPRHKITKRGQNVTFRCDPISEHNRLYWYRQTLGQGPEFLTYFQNEAQLEKSRLLSDRFSAERPKGSFSTLEIQRTEQGDSAMYLCASSTPNQPQHFGDGTRLSIL.

CDR3 sequence (DNA): TGTGCCAGCAGAGCGACAGGGGAGGGCTATGGCTACACCTTC. This translates into CASRATGEGYGYTF. The V call is TRBV27, the J call TRBJ1-2, with 8 bases matching TRBD1. CDR1 is MNHEY and CDR2 is SMNVEV in the germline V gene (reference sequence). V dropped 6 bases and J dropped 4; count of bases not matched to a gene: 7. The CDR3 runs 14 residues.

This clone was recorded only once. The rearrangement joins TRBV27 to TRBJ1-6, with 7 bases identical to TRBD1. CDR1 and CDR2 from the germline V gene are MNHEY and SMNVEV (reference sequence). The junction had 9 bases not matched to a gene; V was cut back by 10 bases and J by 9 bases. CDR3 length: 13 amino acids. This CDR3 reads CATTGTVGSPLHF. In nucleotides, the CDR3 is TGTGCCACTACCGGGACAGTAGGTTCACCCCTCCACTTT.

The V and J genes are TRBV19 and TRBJ2-3; 10 bases match TRBD2. Per the germline V gene, CDR1 is LNHDA and CDR2 is SQIVND (reference sequence). J gave up 5 bases and V 1 base, and 6 bases lay outside the gene matches. This CDR3 contains 16 residues. The DNA of the CDR3 is TGTGCCAGTAGTATAGGGCTAGCGGGAGCGGGAGATACGCAGTATTTT. Amino acid sequence: CASSIGLAGAGDTQYF.

About this clone: Other DNA variants within this sample encode the same CDR3. The J gene is TRBJ1-5, the V gene TRBV2; TRBD1 aligns across 11 bases. The V and J ends lost 4 bases and 7 bases, in that order; junction bases with no gene match: 3. The CDR3 has 14 amino acids. Germline-derived CDR1 and CDR2 are SNHLY and FYNNEI. The CDR3 protein is CASSGTGGRQPQHF. The CDR3 DNA follows: TGTGCCAGCAGTGGGACAGGGGGCCGCCAGCCCCAGCATTTT.

This clone has only one observation. The chain carries TRBV9 and TRBJ2-2, with 11 bases lining up with TRBD2. Germline loops: CDR1 SGDLS, CDR2 YYNGEE. The trim removed 0 bases at V and 7 bases at J, leaving 5 bases unmatched. The CDR3 is 16 residues long. The CDR3 DNA is TGTGCCAGCAGCGTAGGACTAGCGGGATATAACGGGGAGCTGTTTTTT. Translation gives CASSVGLAGYNGELFF.

Concerning this clone itself: Other nucleotide sequences from this sample produce the same CDR3. The chain joins TRBV7-2 to TRBJ2-5, with D uncertain. Germline CDR1 is SGHTA and CDR2 is FQGNSA. This CDR3 spans 13 amino acids. Trimming left V 3 bases short and J 1 base short, with 6 bases between. The CDR3 is CASSFRAQETQYF. The DNA of the CDR3 is TGTGCCAGCAGCTTTAGGGCCCAAGAGACCCAGTACTTC.

The rearrangement links TRBV27 to TRBJ1-5; perhaps TRBD1 as D (5 bases). V dropped 4 bases and J dropped 6 bases, with 16 bases sitting between them. The CDR3 has 15 residues. The germline V gene has CDR1 MNHEY and CDR2 SMNVEV (reference sequence). The CDR3 here is CASSYSRVLGQPQHF. The CDR3 DNA sequence: TGTGCCAGCAGTTATAGCAGGGTTCTGGGTCAGCCCCAGCATTTT.

The chain is built from TRBV5-1 and TRBJ1-1, with D hard to call. V was trimmed by 2 bases and J by 1 base, leaving 15 bases between them. Germline V gene lookup returns CDR1 SGHRS and CDR2 YFSETQ. CDR3 length equals 16 residues. CDR3 region: CASSLGPVGTNTEAFF. The CDR3 coding sequence is TGCGCCAGCAGCTTAGGTCCGGTTGGAACGAACACTGAAGCTTTCTTT. The full variable domain, rest sourced from reference TRBV5-1 and TRBJ1-1, is KAGVTQTPRYLIKTRGQQVTLSCSPISGHRSVSWYQQTPGQGLQFLFEYFSETQRNKGNFPGRFSGRQFSNSRSEMNVSTLELGDSALYLCASSLGPVGTNTEAFFGQGTRLTVV.

The chain is built from TRBV5-1 and TRBJ1-1; D is undetermined. V was trimmed by 0 bases and J by 5 bases, leaving 11 bases between them. This CDR3 has 14 residues. The germline gives CDR1 SGHRS, CDR2 YFSETQ. As DNA, the CDR3 is TGCGCCAGCAGCTTGGCCGCAGGAGAGACTGAAGCTTTCTTT. It is translated as CASSLAAGETEAFF.

The chain employs TRBV23-1 and TRBJ1-4, with D perhaps matching TRBD1 (6 bases). TRBV23-1 is flagged as an ORF with uncertain function. The V and J ends lost 2 bases and 12 bases respectively, with 19 bases between them. There are 15 residues in the CDR3. DNA for the CDR3: TGCGCCAGCAGTCAACCTCTTGAAGCGGGGGCGGAACTGTTTTTT. Its protein product is CASSQPLEAGAELFF.

V gene TRBV7-6 combines with J gene TRBJ1-5; 10 bases map to TRBD1. V was clipped by 1 base and J by 8 bases; unmatched bases: 2. The CDR3 sequence is 14 residues long. Germline CDR1 is SGHVS and CDR2 is FNYEAQ. CDR3 in amino acids: CASSLGDRGEPQHF. The DNA of the CDR3 is TGTGCCAGCAGCTTAGGGGACAGGGGAGAGCCCCAGCATTTT.

This CDR3 reads CASSLITAQETQYF. CDR3 nucleotides: TGCGCCAGCAGCTTGATTACAGCTCAAGAGACCCAGTACTTC. The V and J genes are TRBV5-1 and TRBJ2-5; D ambiguous. V lost 1 base to trimming and J lost 2 bases, with 9 bases between them. This CDR3 has 14 residues. Germline V CDR1 and CDR2: SGHRS, YFSETQ.

V and J are TRBV6-5 and TRBJ2-1; D is perhaps TRBD1 (6 bases). V dropped 7 bases and J dropped 4 bases, with 14 bases sitting between them. The CDR3 runs 14 residues. The germline V gene has CDR1 MNHEY and CDR2 SVGAGI. CDR3 sequence (DNA): TGTGCCAGCACCAGGGGATCGCTATACAATGAGCAGTTCTTC. Amino acids: CASTRGSLYNEQFF.

Only a few counts were recorded for this clone. The chain joins TRBV7-3 to TRBJ2-1, with 10 bases fitting TRBD2. The CDR3 spans 14 residues. Germline V lookup: CDR1 SGHTA, CDR2 FQGTGA. V trimming: 2 bases; J trimming: 7 bases; junction bases outside the gene matches: 2. CDR3: CASSLASGGNEQFF. CDR3 sequence (DNA): TGTGCCAGCAGCTTAGCTAGCGGGGGTAATGAGCAGTTCTTC.

The count of this clone is one. The chain recombines TRBV2 with TRBJ1-6; 7 bases align to TRBD1. Losses at the gene ends were 2 bases for V and 7 bases for J; bases not matched to a gene: 8. The CDR3 contains 16 residues. The germline V gene has CDR1 SNHLY and CDR2 FYNNEI. DNA of the CDR3: TGTGCCAGCAGTGAAAGGGGAGGGGGCAAAAATTCACCCCTCCACTTT. Translation gives CASSERGGGKNSPLHF.

In its sample, this clone was seen a few times. The J gene is TRBJ2-5, the V gene TRBV18; weak D call: TRBD2 (5 bases). Germline V gene lookup returns CDR1 KGHSH and CDR2 LQKENI. The V gene lost 3 bases and the J gene lost 3 bases, with 11 bases spanning the gap. This CDR3 comprises 14 residues. CDR3 sequence (DNA): TGTGCCAGCTCACCCCCGAACGGGAAAGAGACCCAGTACTTC. It codes for CASSPPNGKETQYF. Together with reference TRBV18 and TRBJ2-5, the CDR3 gives the full variable domain: NAGVMQNPRHLVRRRGQEARLRCSPMKGHSHVYWYRQLPEEGLKFMVYLQKENIIDESGMPKERFSAEFPKEGPSILRIQQVVRGDSAAYFCASSPPNGKETQYFGPGTRLLVL.